Sequencing of this T cell receptor (beta chain) was carried out in a study of shared clonotypes between healthy human individuals. CD45RO negativity and positive selection for CCR7 defined naive CD8 cells, a population that excluded terminally differentiated effector memory CD45RA+ cells. The data were produced by immunoSEQ multiplex PCR, yet TCRdb's version contains in-frame clones alone and is incomplete. The table has around 1.9 million clones, roughly 95% seen once. The CDR3 sequence is 15 residues long. Trimming left V 0 bases short and J 3 bases short, with 11 bases between. Germline lookup yields CDR1 LGHNA and CDR2 YSLEER. This clone was seen once.

The sequencing sample was made of naive CD8+ T cells from PBMCs. The receptor was isolated from a man between 18 and 29 years old in good health. Some clones in this sample may be carry-over from other donors' samples. J is TRBJ1-1 and V is TRBV4-3; unclear D gene. In DNA, the CDR3 is TGCGCCAGCAGCCAAGACGTGGGTGGGGACACTGAAGCTTTCTTT. Translated: CASSQDVGGDTEAFF.